This entry lists 16 T cell receptor beta chains sequenced from one sample in a study of blood T cell repertoires in COVID-19. The protocol was immunoSEQ multiplex PCR, while the TCRdb copy is restricted to in-frame clones and leaves out a portion. The sample has about 62,000 clones, around 86% seen once; the top ten hold roughly 1.4%. The sample comprised peripheral blood. The receptors derive from a woman older than 75 with acute or convalescent COVID-19.

The chain carries TRBV2 and TRBJ2-1; no clear D. Germline CDR1 reads SNHLY; CDR2 reads FYNNEI. The V and J ends lost 2 bases and 6 bases respectively, with 8 bases between them. The CDR3 consists of 13 residues. This CDR3 is CASSELPTNEQFF. The CDR3 nucleotides read TGTGCCAGCAGTGAACTCCCTACCAATGAGCAGTTCTTC.

The chain employs TRBV30 and TRBJ1-2, with D tentatively TRBD1 (6 bases). V shed 0 bases and J shed 4 bases, with 15 bases lying between them. Germline lookup yields CDR1 GTSNPN and CDR2 SVGIG (reference sequence). This CDR3 has 15 residues. This CDR3 reads CAWSVGALRGYGYTF. Here the CDR3 DNA reads TGTGCCTGGAGTGTGGGGGCCCTTAGGGGCTATGGCTACACCTTC.

This chain connects TRBV30 to TRBJ2-1; 7 positions agree with TRBD2. Germline CDR1 and CDR2: GTSNPN and SVGIG (reference sequence). The CDR3 is 15 amino acids. V dropped 3 bases and J dropped 3; count of bases not matched to a gene: 8. CDR3 region: CAWSARSGVYNEQFF. CDR3 sequence (DNA): TGTGCCTGGAGCGCGCGGAGCGGGGTCTACAATGAGCAGTTCTTC.

Here the CDR3 reads CASREGTGDAGANVLTF. The CDR3 nucleotides read TGCGCCAGCAGGGAAGGGACAGGGGATGCTGGGGCCAACGTCCTGACTTTC. The chain joins TRBV10-1 to TRBJ2-6; 10 bases agree with TRBD1. V trimming: 6 bases; J trimming: 2 bases; junction bases outside the gene matches: 7. The germline CDR1 and CDR2 sequences are WNHNN and SYGVQD (reference sequence). CDR3 length: 17 residues.

The chain carries TRBV6-5 and TRBJ2-1; D not resolved. Trimming shortened V by 6 bases and J by 8 bases, and 17 bases separated the two germline ends. The CDR3 contains 14 residues. Per germline, CDR1 MNHEY and CDR2 SVGAGI. In nucleotides, the CDR3 is TGTGCCAGCAGGCGAAGCTACGGTGCGGATGAGCAGTTCTTC. Residues: CASRRSYGADEQFF.

The V call is TRBV15, the J call TRBJ1-1, with D perhaps TRBD1 (5 bases). Per germline, CDR1 LNHNV and CDR2 YYDKDF (reference sequence). V was cut by 7 bases and J by 4 bases, with 16 bases left in between. The CDR3 contains 14 residues. The CDR3 sequence is CATTSTRGGTEAFF. The CDR3 DNA follows: TGTGCCACCACCTCCACCCGGGGGGGCACTGAAGCTTTCTTT.

The V gene is TRBV9, the J gene TRBJ1-4; 10 nucleotides agree with TRBD1. CDR3 length: 15 amino acids. Germline trimming cut 4 bases from V and 5 bases from J; bases unmatched to any gene: 5. Germline V gene lookup returns CDR1 SGDLS and CDR2 YYNGEE. The DNA for the CDR3 is TGTGCCAGCAGCTCCAGGACAGGGGGAAATGAAAAACTGTTTTTT. Translation gives CASSSRTGGNEKLFF.

This rearrangement joins TRBV3-1 (or the pseudogene TRBV3-2) to TRBJ1-5; D remains ambiguous. V gave up 1 base and J gave up 0 bases, with 10 bases separating them. The CDR3 loop spans 16 amino acids. The germline V gene has CDR1 LGHDT and CDR2 YNNKEL (reference sequence). The CDR3 here is CASSQGAGYSNQPQHF. CDR3 coding DNA: TGTGCCAGCAGCCAAGGGGCCGGATATAGCAATCAGCCCCAGCATTTT.

The chain links TRBV10-3 to TRBJ2-7; TRBD2 might be the D (6 bases). CDR3 size: 15 residues. V shed 0 bases and J shed 4 bases, with 13 bases lying between them. Germline V gene data show CDR1 as ENHRY and CDR2 as SYGVKD. The CDR3 reads CAISESPGLQYEQYF. CDR3 DNA: TGTGCCATCAGTGAGTCCCCGGGACTCCAATACGAGCAGTACTTC.

This rearrangement joins TRBV24-1 to TRBJ1-2, with TRBD1 matching 9 bases. V dropped 4 bases and J dropped 4; count of bases not matched to a gene: 9. Germline loops: CDR1 KGHDR, CDR2 SFDVKD. This CDR3 comprises 16 residues. This CDR3 reads CATSDNSGQGIYGYTF. CDR3 in DNA: TGTGCCACCAGTGACAATTCGGGACAGGGTATCTATGGCTACACCTTC.

The chain couples TRBV6-2 or TRBV6-3 to TRBJ2-5; 16 bases line up with TRBD2. With 6 bases clipped from V and 2 bases from J, the junction kept 3 bases outside the gene matches. There are 16 residues in the CDR3. Germline V gene lookup returns CDR1 MNHEY and CDR2 SVGEGT. The CDR3 DNA sequence: TGTGCCAGCAGCCGGGGACTAGCGGGGGGGCAAGAGACCCAGTACTTC. Translated, it gives CASSRGLAGGQETQYF.

This chain connects TRBV5-1 to TRBJ1-1; D is undetermined. From germline, CDR1 is SGHRS and CDR2 YFSETQ. CDR3 length: 12 residues. The ends were cut back, 5 bases at V and 2 bases at J, with 7 bases in the middle. CDR3 residues: CASRQKNTEAFF. The CDR3 region has the DNA TGCGCCAGCAGGCAGAAAAACACTGAAGCTTTCTTT.

The V gene is TRBV27, the J gene TRBJ2-7; 8 positions match TRBD1. The CDR3 sequence is 17 residues long. CDR1 is MNHEY, CDR2 SMNVEV, per germline (reference sequence). Losses at the gene ends were 4 bases for V and 3 bases for J; bases not matched to a gene: 14. In nucleotides, the CDR3 is TGTGCCAGCAGTTCGCCCCACGCCGGGACAGGACACTACGAGCAGTACTTC. Translated: CASSSPHAGTGHYEQYF.

This chain links TRBV7-2 with TRBJ1-1; possibly TRBD1 for D (5 bases). CDR1 is SGHTA and CDR2 is FQGNSA in the germline V gene. The CDR3 is 14 amino acids. The V end lost 3 bases, the J end lost 0 bases, and 8 bases lay between the germline ends. CDR3 DNA sequence: TGTGCCAGCAGCTTTCCGACAGTGAACACTGAAGCTTTCTTT. This codes for CASSFPTVNTEAFF.

This chain connects TRBV2 to TRBJ2-7, with 9 bases aligning to TRBD1. Unmatched junction bases numbered 12, after V lost 4 bases and J lost 2 bases. CDR3 length: 17 residues. Germline lookup yields CDR1 SNHLY and CDR2 FYNNEI. The CDR3 is CASSAEALRDRAYEQYF. DNA of the CDR3: TGTGCCAGCAGTGCAGAAGCGCTCCGGGACAGGGCCTACGAGCAGTACTTC.

This clone was picked up a small number of times. CDR3 nucleotide sequence: TGTGCCAGCAGTCTGGTACCAGGGCGCGGCTACACCTTC. Encoded protein: CASSLVPGRGYTF. This chain links TRBV12-3 or TRBV12-4 with TRBJ1-2, with D maybe TRBD1 (5 bases). With 5 bases removed from V and 8 bases from J, the gap between germline ends came to 15 bases. This CDR3 has 13 residues.